This T cell receptor (beta chain) was obtained from a study of neurological immune-mediated disorders. Overall study results and limits: Private repertoires in all groups were suggested by the absence of shared CDR3 amino acid sequences among expanded clones across subjects.

This clonotype turned up a few times. The antigen remains unidentified. TCRdb redid the calling of the 5' RACE reads with MiXCR, one entry per CDR3 protein. The table shows 45,000 to 70,000 distinct CDR3 sequences, with approximately 4% occurring only once. Trimming removed 7 bases from V and 4 bases from J, with 9 bases in between. The CDR3 is 12 amino acids. Looked up from germline, CDR1 is SNHLY and CDR2 is FYNNEI. The sequenced sample was PBMCs. The genes are TRBV2 and TRBJ2-3; tentatively, D is TRBD2 (5 bases). This TCR derives from a man aged 50 to 60 with multiple sclerosis. CDR3 DNA: TGTGCCAGCACGCTAGCCCCAGATACGCAGTATTTT. Encoded protein: CASTLAPDTQYF. The full variable domain, completed using reference TRBV2 and TRBJ2-3, is EPEVTQTPSHQVTQMGQEVILRCVPISNHLYFYWYRQILGQKVEFLVSFYNNEISEKSEIFDDQFSVERPDGSNFTLKIRSTKLEDSAMYFCASTLAPDTQYFGPGTRLTVL.